This entry lists 30 T cell receptor beta chains sequenced from one sample in a study of metastatic and nonmetastatic thyroid tumors. Patients had received no treatment of any kind before thyroid surgery. TCRdb reassembled clones from the PCR reads with MiXCR. The repertoire holds under 20,000 clones, with under 35% as singletons. Sequenced: tumor tissue. The receptor source for this set is a female donor with papillary thyroid cancer or a benign thyroid nodule (not recorded which). Some clones in this sample may be carry-over from other donors' samples.

The J gene is TRBJ2-2, the V gene TRBV30; TRBD1 agrees at 9 bases. V gave up 3 bases and J gave up 7 bases; unmatched junction bases: 9. Per germline, CDR1 GTSNPN and CDR2 SVGIG (reference sequence). This CDR3 has 15 amino acids. The DNA for the CDR3 is TGTGCCTGGAGCTTAGCACAGGGGGCGCGCGGGGAGCTGTTTTTT. Translation: CAWSLAQGARGELFF.

This clone was picked up a small number of times. This chain links TRBV6-2 or TRBV6-3 with TRBJ2-7; D not resolved. V dropped 0 bases and J dropped 3 bases, with 9 bases sitting between them. Per the germline V gene, CDR1 is MNHEY and CDR2 is SVGEGT. CDR3 length equals 14 residues. CDR3 protein: CASSYSEVRYEQYF. The DNA for the CDR3 is TGTGCCAGCAGTTACTCAGAGGTCCGCTACGAGCAGTACTTC.

There are a few counts of this clone. This sequence joins TRBV28 and TRBJ1-2, with D perhaps matching TRBD1 (6 bases). Germline loops: CDR1 MDHEN, CDR2 SYDVKM. Trimming took off 5 bases at V and 6 bases at J, with 10 bases between the two ends. The CDR3 sequence is 12 residues long. CDR3 residues: CASSRQVNGYTF. CDR3 coding DNA: TGTGCCAGCAGTAGACAGGTGAATGGCTACACCTTC.

The chain combines TRBV7-2 with TRBJ1-2, with D maybe TRBD1 (5 bases). The CDR3 totals 14 residues. Trimming stripped 4 bases from V and 8 bases from J, with 17 bases between. Germline CDR1 SGHTA, CDR2 FQGNSA. The chain's CDR3 is CASSSLLRVSGYTF. The CDR3 DNA sequence: TGTGCCAGCAGCTCACTCCTCAGGGTATCCGGCTACACCTTC. Supplemented by reference TRBV7-2 and TRBJ1-2, the full variable domain reads GAGVSQSPSNKVTEKGKDVELRCDPISGHTALYWYRQSLGQGLEFLIYFQGNSAPDKSGLPSDRFSAERTGGSVSTLTIQRTQQEDSAVYLCASSSLLRVSGYTFGSGTRLTVV.

In its sample, this clone was seen many times. The V call is TRBV9, the J call TRBJ2-5; D ambiguous. V was trimmed by 3 bases and J by 7 bases, leaving 16 bases between them. The V gene's germline CDR1 is SGDLS and CDR2 YYNGEE. The CDR3 runs 14 residues. CDR3 amino acids: CASSERSLEGTQYF. The CDR3 DNA follows: TGTGCCAGCAGCGAGCGTAGTTTGGAAGGGACCCAGTACTTC.

This clone ranks as medium-sized (0.01 to 0.1%). The J gene is TRBJ1-2, the V gene TRBV15; a weak D match, TRBD1 (6 bases). Germline V lookup: CDR1 LNHNV, CDR2 YYDKDF (reference sequence). V lost 4 bases, J lost 7 bases, and 19 bases lay in between. The CDR3 has 15 residues. CDR3 protein: CATSTAERGASGYTF. The CDR3 coding sequence is TGTGCCACCAGCACCGCAGAAAGGGGGGCATCTGGCTACACCTTC.

The J gene is TRBJ2-1, the V gene TRBV2, with TRBD2 identical over 7 bases. The V segment lost 6 bases and the J segment 3 bases; nucleotides outside the gene matches: 2. This CDR3 is 13 amino acids long. Germline CDR1 SNHLY, CDR2 FYNNEI. This CDR3 reads CASSGLGYNEQFF. The CDR3 nucleotides read TGTGCCAGCAGCGGACTAGGCTACAATGAGCAGTTCTTC.

Many counts were recorded for this clone. The chain recombines TRBV29-1 with TRBJ2-5; 9 nucleotides match TRBD2. The germline gives CDR1 SQVTM, CDR2 ANQGSEA. The CDR3 is 14 amino acids. The junction had 6 bases not matched to a gene; V was cut back by 4 bases and J by 3 bases. The CDR3 reads CSVGAGGWEETQYF. CDR3 DNA: TGCAGCGTTGGGGCGGGAGGGTGGGAAGAGACCCAGTACTTC. The full variable domain, completed using reference TRBV29-1 and TRBJ2-5, is SAVISQKPSRDICQRGTSLTIQCQVDSQVTMMFWYRQQPGQSLTLIATANQGSEATYESGFVIDKFPISRPNLTFSTLTVSNMSPEDSSIYLCSVGAGGWEETQYFGPGTRLLVL.

This clone came up a few times. The chain carries TRBV6-5 and TRBJ1-1; D gene ambiguous. Germline V CDR1 and CDR2: MNHEY, SVGAGI. This CDR3 spans 13 amino acids. Deletions cut 0 bases from V and 5 bases from J, with 7 bases between. CDR3: CASSYSERTEAFF. The CDR3 DNA reads as TGTGCCAGCAGTTACTCGGAGAGGACTGAAGCTTTCTTT.

A few counts support this clone. J is TRBJ1-2 and V is TRBV2; D perhaps matches TRBD1 (6 bases). Germline lookup yields CDR1 SNHLY and CDR2 FYNNEI. The V end was cut by 6 bases, the J end by 4 bases, with 15 bases between. CDR3 length: 14 amino acids. The CDR3: CASSPGTGAYGYTF. CDR3 DNA: TGTGCCAGCAGCCCCGGGACGGGGGCCTATGGCTACACCTTC.

This clone was found many times. This chain joins TRBV20-1 and TRBJ1-5, with 7 bases lining up with TRBD1. Germline CDR1 reads DFQATT; CDR2 reads SNEGSKA (reference sequence). The CDR3 is 13 amino acids. V was pared by 3 bases and J by 6 bases, with 5 bases of the junction left unmatched. CDR3 DNA: TGCAGTGCTAGCGGGACAGCGGCTCAGCCCCAGCATTTT. Protein sequence: CSASGTAAQPQHF.

J is TRBJ2-7 and V is TRBV4-1; tentatively, D is TRBD1 or TRBD2 (5 bases each). V was trimmed by 4 bases and J by 4 bases, leaving 14 bases between them. Germline V gene sequence: CDR1 MGHRA, CDR2 YSYEKL. This CDR3 spans 14 amino acids. DNA for the CDR3: TGCGCCAGCAGCCGGGGCACTAGTGATTACGAGCAGTACTTC. It codes for CASSRGTSDYEQYF.

This clone was detected a few times. This chain connects TRBV6-1 to TRBJ1-6; a weak D match, TRBD1 (5 bases). Trimming took 4 bases from V and 7 from J, leaving 11 bases between them. There are 14 residues in the CDR3. The germline gives CDR1 MNHNS, CDR2 SASEGT. CDR3 DNA sequence: TGTGCCAGCAGTGTAAGGGGCAGCAATTCACCCCTCCACTTT. This sequence encodes CASSVRGSNSPLHF.

J is TRBJ1-2 and V is TRBV6-1, with D possibly being TRBD1 (6 bases). Germline CDR1 reads MNHNS; CDR2 reads SASEGT. Trimming left V 7 bases short and J 0 bases short, with 21 bases between. CDR3 length: 17 amino acids. The CDR3 DNA reads TGTGCCAGCACTGGGTTTAGGACAGCCCAATCTAACTATGGCTACACCTTC. Its protein is CASTGFRTAQSNYGYTF.

This clone was seen a few times. This chain uses TRBV6-1 with TRBJ1-6; D not certain. The CDR3 length is 16 residues. Germline V gene sequence: CDR1 MNHNS, CDR2 SASEGT. Trimming took 1 base from V and 4 from J, leaving 11 bases between them. In DNA form, the CDR3 reads TGTGCCAGCAGTGAAGGACCCGGGGATTATAATTCACCCCTCCACTTT. Translating gives CASSEGPGDYNSPLHF.

This clone was seen only a few times. V usage is TRBV24-1 and J usage is TRBJ1-3; the D is unclear. The CDR3 spans 13 residues. The germline V gene has CDR1 KGHDR and CDR2 SFDVKD. V was shortened by 1 base and J by 8 bases, with 8 bases between the two germline ends. Here the CDR3 reads CATSDFSGDTIYF. The CDR3 nucleotides are TGTGCCACCAGTGATTTCAGCGGAGACACCATATATTTT.

The sample holds a few counts of this clone. The rearrangement uses TRBV24-1 and TRBJ2-3, with 13 bases lining up with TRBD2. V lost 10 bases and J lost 3; bases outside the gene matches: 3. The CDR3 covers 14 residues. The germline gives CDR1 KGHDR, CDR2 SFDVKD. The CDR3 nucleotides read TGTGCCACTAAGGGACTAGCGGGAACAGATACGCAGTATTTT. This gives the protein CATKGLAGTDTQYF.

The rearrangement joins TRBV12-3 or TRBV12-4 to TRBJ2-7, with 8 bases identical to TRBD2. After removal of 5 bases from V and 3 bases from J, the junction contained 6 bases not matched to a gene. The CDR3 runs to 14 residues. In DNA, the CDR3 is TGTGCCAGCAGTCCGTTAGCGGGAATCTACGAGCAGTACTTC. Protein product: CASSPLAGIYEQYF.

The table lists this clone with a few counts. CDR3 sequence reads: CASSVWTNEKLFF. CDR3 DNA sequence: TGTGCCAGCAGTGTGTGGACTAATGAAAAACTGTTTTTT. V usage is TRBV6-2 or TRBV6-3 and J usage is TRBJ1-4; D is ambiguous. V lost 5 bases, J lost 2 bases, and 6 bases lay in between. Germline assignment: CDR1 MNHEY and CDR2 SVGEGT. This CDR3 is 13 amino acids long.

The J gene is TRBJ2-2, the V gene TRBV7-6; D is unclear. The CDR3 covers 19 residues. Trimming pared 1 base from V and 6 bases from J, leaving 24 bases between. Germline-derived CDR1 and CDR2 are SGHVS and FNYEAQ. For the CDR3, the DNA is TGTGCCAGCAGCTTAGTCGGTTTCCGGGTGTCTAGGCCTGCCGGGGAGCTGTTTTTT. It encodes CASSLVGFRVSRPAGELFF. The full variable domain, rest sourced from reference TRBV7-6 and TRBJ2-2, is GAGVSQSPRYKVTKRGQDVALRCDPISGHVSLYWYRQALGQGPEFLTYFNYEAQQDKSGLPNDRFSAERPEGSISTLTIQRTEQRDSAMYRCASSLVGFRVSRPAGELFFGEGSRLTVL.

The table lists this clone with many counts. This sequence joins TRBV6-2 or TRBV6-3 and TRBJ2-5; D remains ambiguous. Germline values: CDR1 MNHEY, CDR2 SVGEGT. The CDR3 consists of 12 residues. Trimming pared 7 bases from V and 3 bases from J, leaving 9 bases between. The CDR3 bases are TGTGCCAGCACCCACAAGGAAGAGACCCAGTACTTC. It yields the protein CASTHKEETQYF.

The rearrangement joins TRBV5-6 to TRBJ1-5; the D is unclear. Germline V lookup: CDR1 SGHDT, CDR2 YYEEEE. The V end lost 8 bases, the J end lost 0 bases, and 27 bases lay between the germline ends. The CDR3 runs to 19 residues. The CDR3 is CASSIGFKGEWYSNQPQHF. The CDR3 region has the DNA TGTGCCAGTAGTATAGGTTTCAAGGGTGAATGGTATAGCAATCAGCCCCAGCATTTT.

This clone was recorded many times. CDR3 coding DNA: TGCAGTGCTAGATCCCCAGGGGGGGAATATCGGGGCACAGATACGCAGTATTTT. Translated, it gives CSARSPGGEYRGTDTQYF. This chain uses TRBV20-1 with TRBJ2-3; the D gene could be TRBD1 or TRBD2 (7 bases each). Trimming cost V 2 bases and J 1 base, with 22 bases left between them. This CDR3 region has 18 residues. Per the germline V gene, CDR1 is DFQATT and CDR2 is SNEGSKA (reference sequence).

This clone was found once. The chain couples TRBV11-2 to TRBJ1-1; no reliable D call. This CDR3 comprises 13 residues. Germline lookup yields CDR1 SGHAT and CDR2 FQNNGV. The V gene lost 5 bases and the J gene lost 4 bases, with 11 bases spanning the gap. The CDR3 DNA is TGTGCCAGCAGCCGCGACATCCTCACTGAAGCTTTCTTT. Encoded protein: CASSRDILTEAFF. Looking up the rest from reference TRBV11-2 and TRBJ1-1 gives the full variable domain: EAGVAQSPRYKIIEKRQSVAFWCNPISGHATLYWYQQILGQGPKLLIQFQNNGVVDDSQLPKDRFSAERLKGVDSTLKIQPAKLEDSAVYLCASSRDILTEAFFGQGTRLTVV.

The gene calls are TRBV6-6 and TRBJ1-1; no definite D call. This CDR3 spans 13 amino acids. The V end was cut by 2 bases, the J end by 3 bases, with 7 bases between. The V gene's germline CDR1 is MNHNY and CDR2 SVGAGI (reference sequence). CDR3 nucleotides: TGTGCCAGCAGTTACAACAGCCACACTGAAGCTTTCTTT. Protein: CASSYNSHTEAFF.

This chain links TRBV20-1 with TRBJ2-7; the D is unclear. This CDR3 is built from 12 residues. The V end was cut by 6 bases, the J end by 4 bases, with 13 bases between. Germline CDR1 DFQATT, CDR2 SNEGSKA (reference sequence). The CDR3 DNA sequence: TGCAGTGCCACCTTAGATTCGTACGAGCAGTACTTC. It encodes CSATLDSYEQYF.

The table lists this clone with a few counts. The chain is built from TRBV6-1 and TRBJ2-7; no reliable D call. Deletions cut 4 bases from V and 3 bases from J, with 13 bases between. CDR1 and CDR2 from the germline V gene are MNHNS and SASEGT. The CDR3 totals 14 residues. The CDR3 sequence is CASSAGIKVYEQYF. The DNA for the CDR3 is TGTGCCAGCAGTGCTGGGATAAAGGTCTACGAGCAGTACTTC.

This clone was detected a few times. The chain has TRBV6-1 and TRBJ2-7; D could derive from TRBD1 or TRBD2 (5 bases each). V was shortened by 1 base and J by 5 bases, with 15 bases between the two germline ends. Germline V gene sequence: CDR1 MNHNS, CDR2 SASEGT. The CDR3 has 15 amino acids. CDR3 in amino acids: CASSEGLQGVNEQYF. The CDR3, as DNA: TGTGCCAGCAGTGAAGGTCTTCAGGGAGTCAACGAGCAGTACTTC.

The rearrangement uses TRBV28 and TRBJ1-6, with D possibly matching TRBD1 (5 bases). In germline, CDR1 is MDHEN, CDR2 SYDVKM. V lost 7 bases and J lost 7, with 17 bases in between. The CDR3 loop spans 15 amino acids. The CDR3 nucleotides are TGTGCCAGCAAGTTACGGCCCCAGGGAAATTCACCCCTCCACTTT. Protein product: CASKLRPQGNSPLHF.

In its sample, this clone was seen a few times. The chain has TRBV19 and TRBJ2-5; a weak D match, TRBD2 (6 bases). The V end lost 4 bases, the J end lost 1 base, and 7 bases lay between the germline ends. This CDR3 is built from 13 residues. CDR1 LNHDA and CDR2 SQIVND come from the germline V gene (reference sequence). This chain's CDR3 is CASSSGTQETQYF. The DNA for the CDR3 is TGTGCCAGTAGTAGCGGGACCCAAGAGACCCAGTACTTC.